This TCR beta chain was captured in a study of blood T cell repertoires in COVID-19. Produced via immunoSEQ multiplex PCR; TCRdb's table is partial and in-frame only. In the table there are about 140,000 clones, about 87% of which are singletons. Trimming cost V 5 bases and J 0 bases, with 14 bases left between them. The germline V gene encodes CDR1 MDHEN and CDR2 SYDVKM. This CDR3 has 17 amino acids. V gene TRBV28 combines with J gene TRBJ2-6, with D uncertain. Sequences were obtained from peripheral blood. The TCR was taken from a woman of 80 years or more with acute or convalescent COVID-19. The CDR3 region is CASSPPLGISGANVLTF. CDR3 nucleotides: TGTGCCAGCAGTCCACCCCTCGGTATCTCTGGGGCCAACGTCCTGACTTTC.